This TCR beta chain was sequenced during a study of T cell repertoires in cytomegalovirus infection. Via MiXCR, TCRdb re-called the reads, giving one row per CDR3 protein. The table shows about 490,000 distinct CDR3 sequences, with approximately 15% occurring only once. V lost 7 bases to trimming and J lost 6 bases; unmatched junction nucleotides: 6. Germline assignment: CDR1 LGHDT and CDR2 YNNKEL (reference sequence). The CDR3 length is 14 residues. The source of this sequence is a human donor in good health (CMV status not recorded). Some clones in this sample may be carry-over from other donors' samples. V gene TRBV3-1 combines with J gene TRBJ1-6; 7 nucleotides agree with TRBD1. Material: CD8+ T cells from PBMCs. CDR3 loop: CASTFGQANSPLHF. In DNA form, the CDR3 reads TGTGCCAGCACCTTCGGACAGGCTAATTCACCCCTCCACTTT.